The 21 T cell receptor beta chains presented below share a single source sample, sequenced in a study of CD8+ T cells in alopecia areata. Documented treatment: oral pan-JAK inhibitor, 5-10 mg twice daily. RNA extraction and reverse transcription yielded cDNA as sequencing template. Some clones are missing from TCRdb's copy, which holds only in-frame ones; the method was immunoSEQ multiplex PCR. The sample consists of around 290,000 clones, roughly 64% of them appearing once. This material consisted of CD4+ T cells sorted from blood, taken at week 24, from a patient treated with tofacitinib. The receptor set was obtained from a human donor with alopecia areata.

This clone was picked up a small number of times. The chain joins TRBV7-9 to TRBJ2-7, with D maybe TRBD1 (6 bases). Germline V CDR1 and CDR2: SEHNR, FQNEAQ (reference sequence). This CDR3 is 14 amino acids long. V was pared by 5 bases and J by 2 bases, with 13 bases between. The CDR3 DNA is TGTGCCAGCAGCCAGGACAGCTCAACCTACGAGCAGTACTTC. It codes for CASSQDSSTYEQYF.

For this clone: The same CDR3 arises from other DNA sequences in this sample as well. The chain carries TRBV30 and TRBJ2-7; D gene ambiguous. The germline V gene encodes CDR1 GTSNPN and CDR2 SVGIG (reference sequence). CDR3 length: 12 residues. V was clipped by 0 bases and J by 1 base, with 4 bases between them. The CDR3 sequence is CAWSVLSYEQYF. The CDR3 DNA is TGTGCCTGGAGTGTTCTTTCCTACGAGCAGTACTTC.

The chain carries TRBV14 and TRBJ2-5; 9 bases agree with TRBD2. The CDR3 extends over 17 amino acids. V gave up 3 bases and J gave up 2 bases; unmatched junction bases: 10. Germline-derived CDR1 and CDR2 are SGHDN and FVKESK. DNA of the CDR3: TGTGCCAGCAGCCAGCTACTTCTTAGCGGGGGTCAAGAGACCCAGTACTTC. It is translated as CASSQLLLSGGQETQYF. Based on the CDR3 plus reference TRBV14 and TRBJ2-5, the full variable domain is EAGVTQFPSHSVIEKGQTVTLRCDPISGHDNLYWYRRVMGKEIKFLLHFVKESKQDESGMPNNRFLAERTGGTYSTLKVQPAELEDSGVYFCASSQLLLSGGQETQYFGPGTRLLVL.

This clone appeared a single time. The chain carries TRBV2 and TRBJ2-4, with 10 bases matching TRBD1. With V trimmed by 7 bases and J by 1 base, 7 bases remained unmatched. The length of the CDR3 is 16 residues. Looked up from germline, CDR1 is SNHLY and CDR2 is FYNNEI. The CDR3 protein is CASTVTGGFAKNIQYF. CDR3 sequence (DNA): TGTGCCAGCACGGTGACAGGGGGCTTCGCCAAAAACATTCAGTACTTC.

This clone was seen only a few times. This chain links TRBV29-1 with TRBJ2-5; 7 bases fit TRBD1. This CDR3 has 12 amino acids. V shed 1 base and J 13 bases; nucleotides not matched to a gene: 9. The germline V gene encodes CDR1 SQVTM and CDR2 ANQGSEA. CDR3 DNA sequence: TGCAGCGTTGAAGTTCCGACAGGGAACCGGTACTTC. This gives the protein CSVEVPTGNRYF.

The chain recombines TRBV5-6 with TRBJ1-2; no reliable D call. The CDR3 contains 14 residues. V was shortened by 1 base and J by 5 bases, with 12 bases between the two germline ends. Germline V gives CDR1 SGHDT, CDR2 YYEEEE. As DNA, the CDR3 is TGTGCCAGCAGCTTGCTTCGGGAGATATATGGCTACACCTTC. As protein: CASSLLREIYGYTF.

CDR3 nucleotide sequence: TGTGCCAGCAGCCAAACTTTAGAGGTTACGAGCTCCTACGAGCAGTACTTC. Residues: CASSQTLEVTSSYEQYF. This sequence joins TRBV4-2 and TRBJ2-7; D not resolved. The CDR3 is 17 residues long. Germline values: CDR1 LGHNA, CDR2 YNFKEQ. V was clipped by 2 bases and J by 0 bases, with 17 bases between them.

CDR3 sequence: CASSFGQNTGELFF. Written as DNA, the CDR3 is TGCGCCAGCAGCTTCGGCCAGAACACCGGGGAGCTGTTTTTT. The rearrangement joins TRBV5-1 to TRBJ2-2; D is undetermined. Germline CDR1 and CDR2: SGHRS and YFSETQ. Deletions cut 2 bases from V and 1 base from J, with 6 bases between. The CDR3 is 14 amino acids.

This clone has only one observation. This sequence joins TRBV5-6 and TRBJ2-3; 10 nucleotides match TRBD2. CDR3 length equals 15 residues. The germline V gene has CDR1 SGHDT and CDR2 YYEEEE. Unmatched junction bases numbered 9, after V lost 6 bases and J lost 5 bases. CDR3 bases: TGTGCCAGCATCAGAGCGGGGGGGCCTGGAGATACGCAGTATTTT. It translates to CASIRAGGPGDTQYF.

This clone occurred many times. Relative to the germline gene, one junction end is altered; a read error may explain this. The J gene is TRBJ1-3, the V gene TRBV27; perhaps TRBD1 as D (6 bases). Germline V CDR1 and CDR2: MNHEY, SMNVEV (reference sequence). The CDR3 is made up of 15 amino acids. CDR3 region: CASSLGIYFGGKENF. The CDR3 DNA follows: TGTGCCAGCAGTTTAGGCATTTATTTCGGGGGCAAGGAGAATTTT.

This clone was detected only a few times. This CDR3 reads CASSSRLAGVTDTQYF. The CDR3 nucleotides are TGTGCCAGCAGCTCGAGACTAGCGGGGGTTACAGATACGCAGTATTTT. The chain recombines TRBV7-2 with TRBJ2-3; 12 nucleotides line up with TRBD2. V trimming: 4 bases; J trimming: 3 bases; junction bases outside the gene matches: 5. Germline V gene data show CDR1 as SGHTA and CDR2 as FQGNSA. The CDR3 has 16 amino acids. Together with reference TRBV7-2 and TRBJ2-3, the CDR3 gives the full variable domain: GAGVSQSPSNKVTEKGKDVELRCDPISGHTALYWYRQSLGQGLEFLIYFQGNSAPDKSGLPSDRFSAERTGGSVSTLTIQRTQQEDSAVYLCASSSRLAGVTDTQYFGPGTRLTVL.

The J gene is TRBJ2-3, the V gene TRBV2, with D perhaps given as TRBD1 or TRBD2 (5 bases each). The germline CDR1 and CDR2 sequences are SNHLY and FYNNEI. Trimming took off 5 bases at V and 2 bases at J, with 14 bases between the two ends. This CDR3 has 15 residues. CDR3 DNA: TGTGCCAGCAGTCCCGGGACCCCGACCACAGATACGCAGTATTTT. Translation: CASSPGTPTTDTQYF.

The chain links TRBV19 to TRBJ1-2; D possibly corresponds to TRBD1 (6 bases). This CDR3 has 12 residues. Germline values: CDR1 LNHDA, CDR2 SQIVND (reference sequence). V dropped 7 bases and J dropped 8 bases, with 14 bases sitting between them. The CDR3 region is CASIEQGGGYTF. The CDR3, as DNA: TGTGCCAGTATCGAACAGGGAGGCGGCTACACCTTC.

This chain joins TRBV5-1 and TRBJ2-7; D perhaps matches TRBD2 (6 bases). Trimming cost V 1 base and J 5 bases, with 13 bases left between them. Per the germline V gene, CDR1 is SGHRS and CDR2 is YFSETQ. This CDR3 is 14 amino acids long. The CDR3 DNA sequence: TGCGCCAGCAGCTTGTTGCGGGGTGCTGACGAGCAGTACTTC. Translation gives CASSLLRGADEQYF.

Here the CDR3 DNA reads TGTGCCAGCAGCTTACTAGGGCTGTACGAGCAGTACTTC. It is translated as CASSLLGLYEQYF. The rearrangement joins TRBV7-2 to TRBJ2-7; no firm D call. Trimming took off 2 bases at V and 4 bases at J, with 9 bases between the two ends. This CDR3 comprises 13 residues. CDR1 SGHTA and CDR2 FQGNSA come from the germline V gene. Variable domain in full (rest from reference TRBV7-2 and TRBJ2-7): GAGVSQSPSNKVTEKGKDVELRCDPISGHTALYWYRQSLGQGLEFLIYFQGNSAPDKSGLPSDRFSAERTGGSVSTLTIQRTQQEDSAVYLCASSLLGLYEQYFGPGTRLTVT.

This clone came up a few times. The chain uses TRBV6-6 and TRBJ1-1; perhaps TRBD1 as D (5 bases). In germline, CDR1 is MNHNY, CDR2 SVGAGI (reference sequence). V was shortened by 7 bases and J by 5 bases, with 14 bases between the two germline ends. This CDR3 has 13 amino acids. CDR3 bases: TGTGCCAGCACCCAAGGGGCGGGAACTGAAGCTTTCTTT. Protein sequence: CASTQGAGTEAFF.

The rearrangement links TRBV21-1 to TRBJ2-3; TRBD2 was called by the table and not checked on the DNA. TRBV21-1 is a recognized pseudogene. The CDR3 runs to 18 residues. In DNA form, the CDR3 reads TGTGCCAGCAGCAAAGTGGGGAAACTAGCGCGGCGCACAGATACGCAGTATTTT. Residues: CASSKVGKLARRTDTQYF.

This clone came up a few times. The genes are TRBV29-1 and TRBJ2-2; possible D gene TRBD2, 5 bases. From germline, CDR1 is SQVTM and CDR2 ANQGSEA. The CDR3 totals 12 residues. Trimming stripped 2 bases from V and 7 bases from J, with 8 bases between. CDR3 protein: CSVESGGGELFF. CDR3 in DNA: TGCAGCGTTGAATCCGGAGGCGGGGAGCTGTTTTTT.

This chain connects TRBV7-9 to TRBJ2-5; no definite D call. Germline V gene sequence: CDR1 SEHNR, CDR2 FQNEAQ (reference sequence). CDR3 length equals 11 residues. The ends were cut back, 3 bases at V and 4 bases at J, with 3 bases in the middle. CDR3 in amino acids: CASSFSETQYF. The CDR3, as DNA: TGTGCCAGCAGCTTTTCAGAGACCCAGTACTTC.

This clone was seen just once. CDR3 DNA: TGTGCCAGCACTTCACCCGGGACGGTCTACGGCTACACCTTC. Amino acid sequence: CASTSPGTVYGYTF. V usage is TRBV6-5 and J usage is TRBJ1-2; a weak D match, TRBD1 (5 bases). The CDR3 consists of 14 residues. CDR1 MNHEY and CDR2 SVGAGI come from the germline V gene. V lost 7 bases and J lost 8, with 20 bases in between.

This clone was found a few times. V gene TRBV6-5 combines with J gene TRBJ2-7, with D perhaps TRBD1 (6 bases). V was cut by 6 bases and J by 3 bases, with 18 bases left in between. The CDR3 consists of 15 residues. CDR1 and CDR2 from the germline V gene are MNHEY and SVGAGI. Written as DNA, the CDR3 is TGTGCCAGCAGACCGTACAGGGTGCAAGTCTACGAGCAGTACTTC. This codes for CASRPYRVQVYEQYF.